This T cell receptor beta chain emerged from a study of shared clonotypes between healthy human individuals. On the study more broadly: The cohort had two women and a few men, ages 18 to 49. Every donor yielded three CD4 naive, three CD4 memory, two CD8 naive and one CD8 memory plate.

Regarding the study as a whole: Clonotype sharing among the donors was expected to vary with sequencing depth.

Measured with immunoSEQ multiplex PCR; TCRdb has only the in-frame clones, and not every one. This table has over a million clones, roughly 80% appearing once. This clone was seen more than once but under ten times. As yet, its antigen is unknown. The TCR comes from a man in his late teens or twenties in good health. The source material was memory CD4+ T cells sorted from blood. Subset in this sample: CD45RA-negative fraction.

The CDR3 sequence is CAIKGEGNQETQYF. CDR3 DNA: TGTGCCATCAAGGGGGAGGGCAACCAAGAGACCCAGTACTTC. The chain is built from TRBV10-3 and TRBJ2-5; the D gene is possibly TRBD2 (7 bases). Germline CDR1 and CDR2: ENHRY and SYGVKD. The CDR3 spans 14 residues. Trimming cost V 7 bases and J 0 bases, with 12 bases left between them.